This T cell receptor (beta chain) was profiled in a study of identical twins. From the 5' RACE reads, TCRdb called clonotypes with MiXCR, one entry per CDR3 protein. In the table there are a few hundred thousand distinct CDR3 sequences, about 8% of which are singletons. This CDR3 spans 17 amino acids. Germline V gives CDR1 SGHRS, CDR2 YFSETQ. V shed 2 bases and J 0 bases; nucleotides not matched to a gene: 3. At least ten counts were recorded for this clonotype. A further study also used this sample, focusing on yellow fever vaccine responses in identical twins.

Sequenced: CD8+ T cells sorted from blood. This chain links TRBV5-1 with TRBJ2-3; TRBD2 agrees at 13 bases. The source of this sequence is a woman between 18 and 29 years old in good health. The CDR3 sequence is CASSFGTSGISTDTQYF. The CDR3, as DNA: TGCGCCAGCAGCTTTGGGACTAGCGGGATCAGCACAGATACGCAGTATTTT.